One sample yielded the 7 T cell receptor beta chains listed below, sequenced in a study of T cells of healthy individuals. TCRdb re-analysed the 5' RACE reads in MiXCR, keeping a single row per CDR3 protein. The repertoire holds about 82,000 distinct CDR3 sequences, with roughly 5% as singletons. These receptors all stem from a female donor in good health.

This clonotype was recorded at least ten times. DNA of the CDR3: TGTGCCAGCAGCTCGACGCGGGTCCCTAAGCATGAGCAGTTCTTC. Translating gives CASSSTRVPKHEQFF. The chain joins TRBV11-2 to TRBJ2-1; TRBD2 might be the D (5 bases). Trimming took off 4 bases at V and 8 bases at J, with 18 bases between the two ends. Germline V CDR1 and CDR2: SGHAT, FQNNGV. The CDR3 length is 15 residues.

This clonotype was detected ten times or more. This chain links TRBV28 with TRBJ2-7, with TRBD1 identical over 9 bases. This CDR3 is built from 15 residues. The trim removed 4 bases at V and 4 bases at J, leaving 8 bases unmatched. Germline V gives CDR1 MDHEN, CDR2 SYDVKM. The CDR3 sequence: CASSSSGTGMYEQYF. DNA for the CDR3: TGTGCCAGCAGTTCCTCCGGGACAGGGATGTACGAGCAGTACTTC.

There are many counts of this clonotype. This chain uses TRBV6-2 or TRBV6-3 with TRBJ2-7; 7 positions match TRBD1. Germline CDR1 MNHEY, CDR2 SVGEGT. V shed 7 bases and J 1 base; nucleotides not matched to a gene: 7. The length of the CDR3 is 14 residues. The CDR3 here is CASNPGTASYEQYF. The CDR3 coding sequence is TGTGCCAGCAACCCCGGGACAGCTTCCTACGAGCAGTACTTC.

This clonotype was recorded many times. This chain joins TRBV27 and TRBJ1-1, with D unclear. Trimming left V 0 bases short and J 7 bases short, with 9 bases between. CDR3 length: 13 residues. CDR1 is MNHEY, CDR2 SMNVEV, per germline (reference sequence). The CDR3 sequence: CASSLSSSLEAFF. Written as DNA, the CDR3 is TGTGCCAGCAGTTTATCGTCTTCCCTTGAAGCTTTCTTT.

CDR3 sequence reads: CASSLGTSGTGTDTQYF. The CDR3 DNA is TGTGCCAGCTCATTGGGGACTAGCGGGACAGGAACAGATACGCAGTATTTT. This chain links TRBV18 with TRBJ2-3; the match to TRBD2 covers 13 bases. This CDR3 is 17 amino acids long. Germline V gives CDR1 KGHSH, CDR2 LQKENI. Unmatched junction bases numbered 8, after V lost 5 bases and J lost 3 bases.

In its sample, this clonotype was seen many times. This chain's CDR3 is CASRSGLQDDIDTEAFF. The CDR3 bases are TGCGCCAGCAGATCGGGACTACAAGACGACATTGACACTGAAGCTTTCTTT. The V call is TRBV5-1, the J call TRBJ1-1; tentatively, D is TRBD1 (5 bases). Per the germline V gene, CDR1 is SGHRS and CDR2 is YFSETQ. The CDR3 extends over 17 amino acids. Trimming left V 5 bases short and J 3 bases short, with 23 bases between.

CDR3 DNA sequence: TGCAGTGCTAGTCCGGGCTCCAACACCGGGGAGCTGTTTTTT. Translation gives CSASPGSNTGELFF. The chain couples TRBV20-1 to TRBJ2-2; D unclear. V was shortened by 3 bases and J by 2 bases, with 10 bases between the two germline ends. The germline CDR1 and CDR2 sequences are DFQATT and SNEGSKA (reference sequence). The CDR3 is 14 residues long.